What follows are 16 T cell receptor beta chains derived from one specimen sequenced in a study of blood T cell repertoires in COVID-19. TCRdb keeps only in-frame clones here, not all; method: immunoSEQ multiplex PCR. This table has around 56,000 clones, around 90% appearing once. The sequenced material came from peripheral blood. The receptors here all came from a woman aged 55-69 years with active or convalescent COVID-19.

Only one count was recorded for this clone. The V and J genes are TRBV7-2 and TRBJ2-1; possible D gene TRBD2, 5 bases. Trimming left V 2 bases short and J 6 bases short, with 11 bases between. The CDR3 covers 14 residues. Germline assignment: CDR1 SGHTA and CDR2 FQGNSA. The CDR3, as DNA: TGTGCCAGCAGCTTAACGGGCGGACTCAATGAGCAGTTCTTC. Translation gives CASSLTGGLNEQFF.

The chain carries TRBV19 and TRBJ2-1; 10 bases map to TRBD1. After removal of 7 bases from V and 7 bases from J, the junction contained 7 bases not matched to a gene. Germline loops: CDR1 LNHDA, CDR2 SQIVND (reference sequence). The CDR3 has 14 residues. CDR3 DNA: TGTGCCAGTACCTCGGACAGGGGGTTTAATGAGCAGTTCTTC. Translating it yields CASTSDRGFNEQFF.

The chain recombines TRBV9 with TRBJ1-6; 7 nucleotides agree with TRBD1. The junction had 14 bases not matched to a gene; V was cut back by 3 bases and J by 14 bases. CDR3 length: 15 residues. Germline assignment: CDR1 SGDLS and CDR2 YYNGEE. CDR3 protein: CASSAGTASRGALHF. In DNA, the CDR3 is TGTGCCAGCAGCGCGGGGACAGCCTCCAGGGGGGCCCTCCACTTT.

This clone occurred once. The V gene is TRBV19, the J gene TRBJ2-7; 10 bases are shared with TRBD1. Germline values: CDR1 LNHDA, CDR2 SQIVND (reference sequence). The CDR3 is 14 residues long. V was clipped by 6 bases and J by 1 base; unmatched bases: 3. In DNA, the CDR3 is TGTGCCAGTAGACCGGGACAGGGGTCCTACGAGCAGTACTTC. It specifies CASRPGQGSYEQYF.

V gene TRBV30 combines with J gene TRBJ1-1; TRBD1 is a possible D gene (5 bases). The CDR3 contains 15 residues. V shed 3 bases and J shed 2 bases, with 16 bases lying between them. The V gene's germline CDR1 is GTSNPN and CDR2 SVGIG (reference sequence). CDR3 sequence (DNA): TGTGCCTGGAGGGCGATTCTTACAGGAAACACTGAAGCTTTCTTT. It is translated as CAWRAILTGNTEAFF.

The table lists this clone with a count of one. The chain is built from TRBV12-3 or TRBV12-4 and TRBJ1-5; no clear D. The CDR3 consists of 13 residues. Between the trimmed V and J ends, which lost 5 bases and 0 bases, there was a span of 5 bases. The CDR3 loop is CASSRGSNQPQHF. The CDR3 nucleotides read TGTGCCAGCAGTCGGGGTAGCAATCAGCCCCAGCATTTT.

The chain couples TRBV5-1 to TRBJ2-1; D is perhaps TRBD2 (5 bases). V dropped 0 bases and J dropped 4 bases, with 11 bases sitting between them. The CDR3 length is 15 residues. Germline V gives CDR1 SGHRS, CDR2 YFSETQ. The CDR3 loop is CASSLGAGQYNEQFF. CDR3 nucleotides: TGCGCCAGCAGCTTGGGGGCGGGTCAATACAATGAGCAGTTCTTC. Variable domain in full (rest from reference TRBV5-1 and TRBJ2-1): KAGVTQTPRYLIKTRGQQVTLSCSPISGHRSVSWYQQTPGQGLQFLFEYFSETQRNKGNFPGRFSGRQFSNSRSEMNVSTLELGDSALYLCASSLGAGQYNEQFFGPGTRLTVL.

The chain recombines TRBV7-3 with TRBJ2-5; 11 positions agree with TRBD2. The germline V gene encodes CDR1 SGHTA and CDR2 FQGTGA. This CDR3 has 15 amino acids. V shed 1 base and J 5 bases; nucleotides not matched to a gene: 3. CDR3 region: CASSLIAGGPETQYF. Written as DNA, the CDR3 is TGTGCCAGCAGCTTAATAGCGGGAGGGCCCGAGACCCAGTACTTC.

This chain links TRBV12-5 with TRBJ1-1; 7 nucleotides agree with TRBD1. Germline lookup yields CDR1 LGHNT and CDR2 FRNRAP. The J segment lost 0 bases and the V segment lost 9 bases, leaving 4 bases of the junction unmatched. The CDR3 has 13 residues. For the CDR3, the DNA is TGTGCTAGCGCGGGACAGTTGAACACTGAAGCTTTCTTT. Protein: CASAGQLNTEAFF.

This rearrangement joins TRBV6-5 to TRBJ1-3, with D maybe TRBD1 (5 bases). The V end lost 3 bases, the J end lost 3 bases, and 15 bases lay between the germline ends. Germline lookup yields CDR1 MNHEY and CDR2 SVGAGI. The CDR3 has 16 amino acids. CDR3 protein: CASSYDGTDYGNTIYF. DNA of the CDR3: TGTGCCAGCAGTTATGACGGGACGGACTATGGAAACACCATATATTTT.

This clone was detected only once. V is TRBV5-1 and J is TRBJ2-2; D gene ambiguous. The CDR3 has 15 amino acids. Per germline, CDR1 SGHRS and CDR2 YFSETQ. Trimming stripped 1 base from V and 0 bases from J, with 7 bases between. The CDR3 sequence is CASSLRSSNTGELFF. CDR3 DNA sequence: TGCGCCAGCAGCTTGAGGAGCTCGAACACCGGGGAGCTGTTTTTT.

The rearrangement uses TRBV5-4 and TRBJ2-3; possible D gene TRBD1, 5 bases. Per germline, CDR1 SGHNT and CDR2 YYREEE (reference sequence). The CDR3 runs 19 residues. Trimming removed 4 bases at V and 2 bases at J, with 26 bases between. The CDR3 sequence: CASSEAASPRDRDTDTQYF. CDR3 nucleotides: TGTGCCAGCAGCGAAGCCGCCAGTCCCCGAGACAGAGACACAGATACGCAGTATTTT.

CDR3 sequence reads: CASSRPGAGGNTIYF. The DNA of the CDR3 is TGTGCCAGCAGCCGACCTGGTGCAGGCGGAAACACCATATATTTT. This chain connects TRBV6-5 to TRBJ1-3; D gene ambiguous. Germline V lookup: CDR1 MNHEY, CDR2 SVGAGI. The CDR3 is made up of 15 amino acids. V lost 6 bases and J 4 bases, leaving 16 bases between the germline ends.

This chain joins TRBV5-4 and TRBJ2-3; D uncertain. The ends were cut back, 2 bases at V and 0 bases at J, with 13 bases in the middle. The CDR3 extends over 16 amino acids. The germline V gene encodes CDR1 SGHNT and CDR2 YYREEE (reference sequence). In DNA form, the CDR3 reads TGTGCCAGCAGCTTTAGAATCTACCCTAGCACAGATACGCAGTATTTT. Translating it yields CASSFRIYPSTDTQYF.

This clone appeared once. The chain has TRBV28 and TRBJ2-7, with 8 bases identical to TRBD1. CDR1 is MDHEN, CDR2 SYDVKM, per germline. J was trimmed by 2 bases and V by 5 bases; bases with no gene match: 8. This CDR3 has 15 residues. CDR3 in amino acids: CASSPTGALPYEQYF. In nucleotides, the CDR3 is TGTGCCAGCAGTCCGACAGGGGCGCTCCCCTACGAGCAGTACTTC.

The chain couples TRBV25-1 to TRBJ2-1; 11 positions agree with TRBD2. Germline V gives CDR1 MGHDK, CDR2 SYGVNS. The ends lost 0 bases at V and 6 bases at J; junction bases unmatched: 4. This CDR3 is built from 16 residues. The CDR3 loop is CASSEYTSGSINEQFF. The CDR3 nucleotides are TGTGCCAGCAGTGAATATACTAGCGGGAGTATCAATGAGCAGTTCTTC. Drawing the rest from reference TRBV25-1 and TRBJ2-1, the complete variable domain is EADIYQTPRYLVIGTGKKITLECSQTMGHDKMYWYQQDPGMELHLIHYSYGVNSTEKGDLSSESTVSRIRTEHFPLTLESARPSHTSQYLCASSEYTSGSINEQFFGPGTRLTVL.